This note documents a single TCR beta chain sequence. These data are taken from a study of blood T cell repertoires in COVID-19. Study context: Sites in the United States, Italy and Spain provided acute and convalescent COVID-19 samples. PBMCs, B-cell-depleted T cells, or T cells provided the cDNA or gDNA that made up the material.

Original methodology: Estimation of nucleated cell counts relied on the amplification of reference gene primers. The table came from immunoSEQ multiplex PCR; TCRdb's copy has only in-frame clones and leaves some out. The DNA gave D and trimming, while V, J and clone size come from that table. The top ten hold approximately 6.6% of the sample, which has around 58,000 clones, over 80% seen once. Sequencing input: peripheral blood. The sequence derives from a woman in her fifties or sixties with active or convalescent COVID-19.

The CDR3 DNA reads TGCGCCAGCAGGGCCCGATCCACTGAAGCTTTCTTT. Protein product: CASRARSTEAFF. The V call is TRBV10-2, the J call TRBJ1-1; D ambiguous. Germline V gives CDR1 WSHSY, CDR2 SAAADI. This CDR3 region has 12 residues. The V and J ends lost 6 bases and 4 bases respectively, with 9 bases between them.